Following are 22 T cell receptor beta chains from one sample sequenced in a study of blood T cell repertoires in COVID-19. The repertoire was sequenced with immunoSEQ multiplex PCR; TCRdb's copy has only in-frame clones and lacks some. The sample shows under 250,000 clones, 80% to 85% of them seen only once. Sample: peripheral blood. The receptors originated from a woman between 35 and 50 years old who had recovered from COVID-19.

The rearrangement uses TRBV7-2 and TRBJ2-1, with 7 positions matching TRBD2. CDR1 is SGHTA and CDR2 is FQGNSA in the germline V gene. The V segment lost 5 bases and the J segment 10 bases; nucleotides outside the gene matches: 20. This CDR3 has 17 residues. CDR3 coding DNA: TGTGCCAGCAGCCCAAATTACGGGACTACCGGAACGGCGGAGCAGTTCTTC. Translating it yields CASSPNYGTTGTAEQFF.

The chain uses TRBV5-1 and TRBJ2-2; TRBD2 aligns across 9 bases. The V gene's germline CDR1 is SGHRS and CDR2 YFSETQ. The CDR3 is made up of 16 amino acids. The V and J ends lost 4 bases and 2 bases, in that order; junction bases with no gene match: 6. The CDR3 DNA is TGCGCCAGCAGCAGGTCTAGCGGGGATAACACCGGGGAGCTGTTTTTT. Protein: CASSRSSGDNTGELFF.

A single count supports this clone. The CDR3 region has the DNA TGTGCCAGTAGCGCACCAAACAGGGGTGGCTACACCTTC. This translates into CASSAPNRGGYTF. The chain couples TRBV19 to TRBJ1-2; TRBD1 matches at 7 bases. V shed 6 bases, J shed 7 bases, and the junction held 8 bases outside the gene matches. CDR3 length: 13 amino acids. The V gene's germline CDR1 is LNHDA and CDR2 SQIVND (reference sequence).

CDR3 DNA: TGTGCCAGCAGCATTTCAAAGAACACTGAAGCTTTCTTT. As protein: CASSISKNTEAFF. The chain uses TRBV7-3 and TRBJ1-1; D not certain. CDR3 length: 13 amino acids. V lost 5 bases and J 1 base, leaving 8 bases between the germline ends. From germline, CDR1 is SGHTA and CDR2 FQGTGA.

The rearrangement uses TRBV27 and TRBJ2-1; D perhaps matches TRBD1 (6 bases). Between the trimmed V and J ends, which lost 6 bases and 11 bases, there was a span of 14 bases. The germline gives CDR1 MNHEY, CDR2 SMNVEV (reference sequence). The CDR3 is 12 residues long. The CDR3 reads CASSRDNWKQFF. DNA of the CDR3: TGTGCCAGCAGCCGGGACAATTGGAAGCAGTTCTTC.

The chain combines TRBV5-1 with TRBJ2-5; D remains ambiguous. The ends were cut back, 4 bases at V and 3 bases at J, with 13 bases in the middle. The CDR3 runs to 14 residues. Germline lookup yields CDR1 SGHRS and CDR2 YFSETQ. The DNA of the CDR3 is TGCGCCAGCAGCCCGGGTGGAGCCGAAGAGACCCAGTACTTC. Residues: CASSPGGAEETQYF. Combining the CDR3 with reference TRBV5-1 and TRBJ2-5 gives the whole variable domain KAGVTQTPRYLIKTRGQQVTLSCSPISGHRSVSWYQQTPGQGLQFLFEYFSETQRNKGNFPGRFSGRQFSNSRSEMNVSTLELGDSALYLCASSPGGAEETQYFGPGTRLLVL.

The chain combines TRBV28 with TRBJ2-5; TRBD1 might be the D (5 bases). Trimming shortened V by 3 bases and J by 1 base, and 9 bases separated the two germline ends. This CDR3 is built from 14 residues. Germline CDR1 MDHEN, CDR2 SYDVKM. CDR3 amino acids: CASSLFRAQETQYF. In DNA, the CDR3 is TGTGCCAGCAGTTTGTTCAGGGCCCAAGAGACCCAGTACTTC.

As regards this clone: Other DNA variants within this sample encode the same CDR3. This sequence joins TRBV28 and TRBJ2-7; TRBD1 might be the D (6 bases). Trimming pared 5 bases from V and 3 bases from J, leaving 11 bases between. This CDR3 region has 13 residues. The germline V gene has CDR1 MDHEN and CDR2 SYDVKM. Here the CDR3 reads CASSLDSIYEQYF. DNA of the CDR3: TGTGCCAGCAGTCTGGACAGCATCTACGAGCAGTACTTC.

The CDR3 nucleotides read TGTGCCAGCAGGGGGAGCGGGAGGGATACGCAGTATTTT. It is translated as CASRGSGRDTQYF. The J gene is TRBJ2-3, the V gene TRBV6-5; TRBD2 matches at 9 bases. Germline CDR1 and CDR2: MNHEY and SVGAGI. The junction had 4 bases not matched to a gene; V was cut back by 6 bases and J by 6 bases. The CDR3 extends over 13 amino acids.

The chain carries TRBV6-2 or TRBV6-3 and TRBJ2-7; TRBD2 might be the D (6 bases). Trimming stripped 4 bases from V and 4 bases from J, with 17 bases between. Germline CDR1 MNHEY, CDR2 SVGEGT. The length of the CDR3 is 15 residues. CDR3 DNA sequence: TGTGCCAGCAGTTGGGGGGATAGCGTCATTTACGAGCAGTACTTC. This gives the protein CASSWGDSVIYEQYF.

This chain joins TRBV28 and TRBJ2-1; no clear D gene. Trimming shortened V by 8 bases and J by 8 bases, and 16 bases separated the two germline ends. This CDR3 region has 13 residues. Germline V gene sequence: CDR1 MDHEN, CDR2 SYDVKM. CDR3 DNA sequence: TGTGCCAGCGTACCCCGAGAGCGCGATGAGCAGTTCTTC. Residues: CASVPRERDEQFF.

The chain joins TRBV7-2 to TRBJ1-2, with D perhaps matching TRBD1 (6 bases). Trimming removed 4 bases at V and 4 bases at J, with 13 bases between. The CDR3 has 14 amino acids. Germline V gives CDR1 SGHTA, CDR2 FQGNSA. For the CDR3, the DNA is TGTGCCAGCAGCTGGGAGCGCAGGGGCTATGGCTACACCTTC. It yields the protein CASSWERRGYGYTF.

The CDR3 nucleotides read TGTGCCAGCTCACCAAACGGAGGGGGCGGCACTGAAGCTTTCTTT. Amino acids: CASSPNGGGGTEAFF. This rearrangement joins TRBV18 to TRBJ1-1; 7 nucleotides align to TRBD1. This CDR3 is 15 amino acids long. V was pared by 2 bases and J by 4 bases, with 7 bases of the junction left unmatched. Per germline, CDR1 KGHSH and CDR2 LQKENI.

The chain employs TRBV28 and TRBJ1-1; tentatively, D is TRBD1 (5 bases). The ends were cut back, 8 bases at V and 4 bases at J, with 8 bases in the middle. The CDR3 is made up of 11 amino acids. The germline V gene has CDR1 MDHEN and CDR2 SYDVKM. The CDR3: CASGQGTEAFF. CDR3 nucleotides: TGTGCCAGCGGCCAGGGCACTGAAGCTTTCTTT.

The CDR3 loop reads CASSGSARAGYTF. The CDR3 coding sequence is TGTGCCAGCAGCGGTTCTGCGAGGGCTGGCTACACCTTC. The chain recombines TRBV6-6 with TRBJ1-2, with unresolved D. Germline-derived CDR1 and CDR2 are MNHNY and SVGAGI (reference sequence). V lost 6 bases, J lost 7 bases, and 15 bases lay in between. This CDR3 is 13 amino acids long.

For the CDR3, the DNA is TGTGCCACCAGTGATTCAACCAGAAAAGCTAACTATGGCTACACCTTC. The encoded protein is CATSDSTRKANYGYTF. The chain combines TRBV24-1 with TRBJ1-2; D remains ambiguous. Germline values: CDR1 KGHDR, CDR2 SFDVKD. The V and J ends lost 2 bases and 0 bases respectively, with 12 bases between them. This CDR3 contains 16 residues.

J is TRBJ1-1 and V is TRBV15, with D possibly matching TRBD1 (6 bases). CDR1 and CDR2 from the germline V gene are LNHNV and YYDKDF (reference sequence). The CDR3 length is 15 residues. Trimming shortened V by 1 base and J by 1 base, and 10 bases separated the two germline ends. The CDR3 DNA follows: TGTGCCACCAGCAGAGGGGAAGGGGGGAACACTGAAGCTTTCTTT. Encoded protein: CATSRGEGGNTEAFF. The whole variable domain, remainder taken from reference TRBV15 and TRBJ1-1, is DAMVIQNPRYQVTQFGKPVTLSCSQTLNHNVMYWYQQKSSQAPKLLFHYYDKDFNNEADTPDNFQSRRPNTSFCFLDIRSPGLGDTAMYLCATSRGEGGNTEAFFGQGTRLTVV.

V is TRBV4-1 and J is TRBJ1-4; TRBD1 is a possible D gene (5 bases). Germline V lookup: CDR1 MGHRA, CDR2 YSYEKL. The CDR3 totals 15 residues. Trimming left V 4 bases short and J 8 bases short, with 17 bases between. CDR3 nucleotide sequence: TGCGCCAGCAGCCGCCTCGGACACCTCCGGGAAAAACTGTTTTTT. Translation: CASSRLGHLREKLFF.

The gene calls are TRBV5-1 and TRBJ2-5; D may be TRBD1 (5 bases). CDR1 and CDR2 (germline): SGHRS, YFSETQ. The CDR3 has 15 amino acids. Trimming took 0 bases from V and 4 from J, leaving 13 bases between them. The DNA of the CDR3 is TGCGCCAGCAGCTTGGTTCTAGGGGATGGAGAGACCCAGTACTTC. It encodes CASSLVLGDGETQYF.

The chain carries TRBV6-2 or TRBV6-3 and TRBJ2-7; TRBD1 matches at 11 bases. The junction had 10 bases not matched to a gene; V was cut back by 5 bases and J by 4 bases. Per the germline V gene, CDR1 is MNHEY and CDR2 is SVGEGT. The CDR3 contains 16 residues. The DNA for the CDR3 is TGTGCCAGCAGTCAGCCCGGGACAGGGGGAGGATACGAGCAGTACTTC. Translated: CASSQPGTGGGYEQYF.

The chain has TRBV7-2 and TRBJ2-1, with TRBD1 matching over 9 bases. This CDR3 spans 13 amino acids. V gave up 0 bases and J gave up 12 bases; unmatched junction bases: 3. CDR1 and CDR2 from the germline V gene are SGHTA and FQGNSA. The CDR3: CASSLAPGQGQFF. The CDR3 DNA sequence: TGTGCCAGCAGCTTAGCCCCGGGACAGGGGCAGTTCTTC.

This clone was detected a few times. This chain joins TRBV7-9 and TRBJ1-4; D is unclear. The V gene's germline CDR1 is SEHNR and CDR2 FQNEAQ (reference sequence). The V end lost 5 bases, the J end lost 7 bases, and 14 bases lay between the germline ends. The CDR3 is made up of 14 amino acids. The CDR3: CASSPPAGFEKLFF. CDR3 sequence (DNA): TGTGCCAGCAGCCCGCCGGCGGGGTTTGAAAAACTGTTTTTT.